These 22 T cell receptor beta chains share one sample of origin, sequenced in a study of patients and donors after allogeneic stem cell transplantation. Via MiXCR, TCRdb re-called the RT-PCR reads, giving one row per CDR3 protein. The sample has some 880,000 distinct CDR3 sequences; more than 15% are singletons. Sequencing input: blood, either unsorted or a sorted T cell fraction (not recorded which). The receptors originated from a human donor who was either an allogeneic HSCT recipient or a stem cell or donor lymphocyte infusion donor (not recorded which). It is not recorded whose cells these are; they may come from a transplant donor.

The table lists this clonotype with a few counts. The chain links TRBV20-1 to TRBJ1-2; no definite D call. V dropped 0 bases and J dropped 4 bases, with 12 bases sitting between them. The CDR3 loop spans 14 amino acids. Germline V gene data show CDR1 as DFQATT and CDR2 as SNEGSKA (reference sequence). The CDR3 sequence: CSARDGKGLYGYTF. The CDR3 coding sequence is TGCAGTGCTAGAGATGGTAAAGGGCTCTATGGCTACACCTTC.

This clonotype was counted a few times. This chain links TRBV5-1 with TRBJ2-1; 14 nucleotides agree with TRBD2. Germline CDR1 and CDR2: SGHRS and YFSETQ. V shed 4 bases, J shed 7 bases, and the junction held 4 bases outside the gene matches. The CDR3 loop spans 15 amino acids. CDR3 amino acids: CASSRGLAGVNEQFF. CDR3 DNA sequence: TGCGCCAGCAGCAGGGGACTAGCGGGAGTGAATGAGCAGTTCTTC.

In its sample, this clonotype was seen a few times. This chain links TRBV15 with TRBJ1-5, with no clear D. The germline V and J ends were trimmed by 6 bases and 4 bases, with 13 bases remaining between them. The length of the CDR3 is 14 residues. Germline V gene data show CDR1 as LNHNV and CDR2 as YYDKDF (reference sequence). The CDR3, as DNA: TGTGCCACCAGACCTGGGAACTTAAATCAGCCCCAGCATTTT. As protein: CATRPGNLNQPQHF.

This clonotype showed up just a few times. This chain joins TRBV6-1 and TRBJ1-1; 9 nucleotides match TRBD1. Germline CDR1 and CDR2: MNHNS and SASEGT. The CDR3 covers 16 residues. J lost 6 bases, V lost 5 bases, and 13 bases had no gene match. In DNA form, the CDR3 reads TGTGCCAGCAGTCACAGTCCGGGACAGGGTTCGTCTGAAGCTTTCTTT. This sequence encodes CASSHSPGQGSSEAFF.

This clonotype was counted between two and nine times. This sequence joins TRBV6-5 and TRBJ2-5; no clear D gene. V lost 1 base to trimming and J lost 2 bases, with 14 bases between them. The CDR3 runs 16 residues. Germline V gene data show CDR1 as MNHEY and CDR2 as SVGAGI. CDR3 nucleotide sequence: TGTGCCAGCAGTTACTTAGGAACGCCTCTTCAAGAGACCCAGTACTTC. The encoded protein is CASSYLGTPLQETQYF.

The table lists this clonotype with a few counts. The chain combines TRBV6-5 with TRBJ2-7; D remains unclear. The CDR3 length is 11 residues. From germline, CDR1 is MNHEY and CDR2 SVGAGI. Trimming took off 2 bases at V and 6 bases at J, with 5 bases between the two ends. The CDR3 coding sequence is TGTGCCAGCAGTTACACCGGCGAGCAGTACTTC. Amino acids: CASSYTGEQYF.

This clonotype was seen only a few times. The CDR3 sequence is CASGRDREGSPLHF. The DNA of the CDR3 is TGTGCCAGCGGTCGGGACAGGGAAGGCTCACCCCTCCACTTT. The genes are TRBV27 and TRBJ1-6; 9 nucleotides match TRBD1. With 8 bases clipped from V and 10 bases from J, the junction kept 9 bases outside the gene matches. From germline, CDR1 is MNHEY and CDR2 SMNVEV (reference sequence). The CDR3 is 14 residues long.

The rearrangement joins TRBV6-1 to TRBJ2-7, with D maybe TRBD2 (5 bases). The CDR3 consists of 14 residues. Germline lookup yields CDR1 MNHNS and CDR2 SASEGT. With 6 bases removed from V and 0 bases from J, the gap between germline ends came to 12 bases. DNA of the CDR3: TGTGCCAGCAGCTGGACTGACACCTCCTACGAGCAGTACTTC. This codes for CASSWTDTSYEQYF.

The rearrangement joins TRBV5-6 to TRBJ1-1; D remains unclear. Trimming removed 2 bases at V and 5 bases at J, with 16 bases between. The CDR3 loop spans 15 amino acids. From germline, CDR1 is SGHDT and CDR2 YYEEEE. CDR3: CASSFWNGVGTEAFF. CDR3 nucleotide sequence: TGTGCCAGCAGCTTTTGGAACGGGGTGGGGACTGAAGCTTTCTTT.

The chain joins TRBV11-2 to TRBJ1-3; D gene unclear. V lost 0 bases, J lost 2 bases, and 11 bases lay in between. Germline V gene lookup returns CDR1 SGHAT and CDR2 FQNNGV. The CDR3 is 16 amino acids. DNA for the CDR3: TGTGCCAGCAGCTTAGATACGCCTTTCCCTGGAAACACCATATATTTT. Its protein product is CASSLDTPFPGNTIYF.

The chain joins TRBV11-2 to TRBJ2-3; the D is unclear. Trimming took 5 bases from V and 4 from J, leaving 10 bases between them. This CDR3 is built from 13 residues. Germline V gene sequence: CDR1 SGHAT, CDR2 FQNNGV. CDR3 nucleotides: TGTGCCAGCAGCCTCTACGTATCAGATACGCAGTATTTT. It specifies CASSLYVSDTQYF.

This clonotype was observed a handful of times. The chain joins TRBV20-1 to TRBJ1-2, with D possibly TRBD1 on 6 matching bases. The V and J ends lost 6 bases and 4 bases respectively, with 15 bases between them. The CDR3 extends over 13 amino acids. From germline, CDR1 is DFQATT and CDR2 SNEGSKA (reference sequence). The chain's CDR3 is CSAATGLAYGYTF. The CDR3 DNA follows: TGCAGTGCCGCCACAGGGTTGGCCTATGGCTACACCTTC.

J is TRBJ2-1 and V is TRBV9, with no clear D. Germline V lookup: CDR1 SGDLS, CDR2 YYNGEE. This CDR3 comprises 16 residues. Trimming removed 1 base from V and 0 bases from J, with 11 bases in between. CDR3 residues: CASSVTSVDSYNEQFF. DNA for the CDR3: TGTGCCAGCAGCGTAACCAGCGTCGACTCCTACAATGAGCAGTTCTTC.

CDR3 sequence: CASSQSGRGEETQYF. The CDR3 DNA reads TGCGCCAGCAGCCAATCTGGGCGGGGTGAAGAGACCCAGTACTTC. The chain links TRBV4-3 to TRBJ2-5; TRBD2 might be the D (6 bases). Trimming took 2 bases from V and 3 from J, leaving 13 bases between them. Germline V lookup: CDR1 LGHNA, CDR2 YSLEER. CDR3 size: 15 residues.

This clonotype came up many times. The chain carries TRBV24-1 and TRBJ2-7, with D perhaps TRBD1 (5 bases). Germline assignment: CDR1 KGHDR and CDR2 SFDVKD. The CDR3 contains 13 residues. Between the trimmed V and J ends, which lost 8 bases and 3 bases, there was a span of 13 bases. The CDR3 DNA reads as TGTGCCACCAAGAGATCAGGGTTCTACGAGCAGTACTTC. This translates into CATKRSGFYEQYF.

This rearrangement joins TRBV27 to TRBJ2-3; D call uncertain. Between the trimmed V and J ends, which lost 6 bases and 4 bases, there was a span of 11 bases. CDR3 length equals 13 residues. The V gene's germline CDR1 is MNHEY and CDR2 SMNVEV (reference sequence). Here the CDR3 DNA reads TGTGCCAGCAGCGCCAAAGGCGCAGATACGCAGTATTTT. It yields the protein CASSAKGADTQYF.

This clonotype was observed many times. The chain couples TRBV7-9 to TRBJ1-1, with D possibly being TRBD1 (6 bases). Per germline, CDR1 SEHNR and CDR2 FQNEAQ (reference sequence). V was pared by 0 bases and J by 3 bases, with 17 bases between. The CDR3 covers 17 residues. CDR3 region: CASSLAKLGGQDTEAFF. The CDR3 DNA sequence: TGTGCCAGCAGCTTAGCCAAACTAGGGGGGCAGGACACTGAAGCTTTCTTT.

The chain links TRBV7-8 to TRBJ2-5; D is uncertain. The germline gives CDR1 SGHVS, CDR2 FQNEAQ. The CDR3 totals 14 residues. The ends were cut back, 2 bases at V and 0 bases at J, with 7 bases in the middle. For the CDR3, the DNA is TGTGCCAGCAGCTTATCCCGTTACCAAGAGACCCAGTACTTC. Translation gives CASSLSRYQETQYF.

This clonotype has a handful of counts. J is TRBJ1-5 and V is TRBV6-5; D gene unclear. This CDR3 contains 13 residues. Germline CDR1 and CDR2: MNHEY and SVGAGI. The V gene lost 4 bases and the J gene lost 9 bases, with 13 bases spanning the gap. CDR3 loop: CASSLGPGLPQHF. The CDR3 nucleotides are TGTGCCAGCAGTTTGGGTCCCGGACTGCCCCAGCATTTT.

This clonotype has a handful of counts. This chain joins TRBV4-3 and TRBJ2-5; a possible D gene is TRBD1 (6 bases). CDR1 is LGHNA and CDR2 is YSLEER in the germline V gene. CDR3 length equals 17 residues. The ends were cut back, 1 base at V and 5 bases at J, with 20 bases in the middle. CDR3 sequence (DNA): TGCGCCAGCAGCCAAGGGATCGCAGGGGCTGTGTCGGAGACCCAGTACTTC. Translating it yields CASSQGIAGAVSETQYF.

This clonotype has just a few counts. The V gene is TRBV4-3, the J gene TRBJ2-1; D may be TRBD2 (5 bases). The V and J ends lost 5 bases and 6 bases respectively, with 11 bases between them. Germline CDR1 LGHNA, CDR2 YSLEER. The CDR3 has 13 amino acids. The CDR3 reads CASSKGRVNEQFF. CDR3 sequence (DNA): TGCGCCAGCAGCAAAGGGCGGGTCAATGAGCAGTTCTTC.

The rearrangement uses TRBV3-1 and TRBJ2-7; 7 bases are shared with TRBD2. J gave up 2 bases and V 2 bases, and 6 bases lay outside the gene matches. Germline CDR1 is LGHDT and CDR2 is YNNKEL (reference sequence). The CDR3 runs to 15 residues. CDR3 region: CASSQPGGSPYEQYF. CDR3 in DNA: TGTGCCAGCAGCCAACCGGGAGGATCCCCCTACGAGCAGTACTTC.